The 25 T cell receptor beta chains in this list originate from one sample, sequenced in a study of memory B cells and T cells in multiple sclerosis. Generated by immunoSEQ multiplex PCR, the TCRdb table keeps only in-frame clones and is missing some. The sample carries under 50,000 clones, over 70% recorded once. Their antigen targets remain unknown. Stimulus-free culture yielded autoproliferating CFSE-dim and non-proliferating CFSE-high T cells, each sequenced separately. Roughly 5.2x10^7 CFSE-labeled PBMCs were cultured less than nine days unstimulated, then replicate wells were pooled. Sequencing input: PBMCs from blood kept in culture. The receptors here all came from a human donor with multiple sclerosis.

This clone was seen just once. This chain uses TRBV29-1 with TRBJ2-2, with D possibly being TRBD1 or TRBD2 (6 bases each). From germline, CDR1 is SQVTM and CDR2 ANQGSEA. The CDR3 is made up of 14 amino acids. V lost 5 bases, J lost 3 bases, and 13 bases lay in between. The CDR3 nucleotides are TGCAGCGTTAATAGGGGGGCTTACACCGGGGAGCTGTTTTTT. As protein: CSVNRGAYTGELFF.

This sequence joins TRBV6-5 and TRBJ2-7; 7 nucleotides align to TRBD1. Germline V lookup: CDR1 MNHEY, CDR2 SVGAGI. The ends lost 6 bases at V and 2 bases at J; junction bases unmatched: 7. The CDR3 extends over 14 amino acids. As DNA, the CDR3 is TGTGCCAGCAGGAAGACAGGGACCCCCTACGAGCAGTACTTC. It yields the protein CASRKTGTPYEQYF.

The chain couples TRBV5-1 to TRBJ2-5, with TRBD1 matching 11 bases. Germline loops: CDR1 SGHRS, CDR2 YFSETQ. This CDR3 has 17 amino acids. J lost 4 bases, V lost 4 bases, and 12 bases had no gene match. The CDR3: CASSRATGQGVGETQYF. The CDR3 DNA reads TGCGCCAGCAGCCGAGCTACGGGACAGGGGGTTGGAGAGACCCAGTACTTC.

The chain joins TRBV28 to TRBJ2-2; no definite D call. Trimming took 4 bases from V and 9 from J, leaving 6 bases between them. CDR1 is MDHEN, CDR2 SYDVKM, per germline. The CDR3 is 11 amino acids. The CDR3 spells CASSWLRELFF. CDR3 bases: TGTGCCAGCAGTTGGTTGAGGGAGCTGTTTTTT.

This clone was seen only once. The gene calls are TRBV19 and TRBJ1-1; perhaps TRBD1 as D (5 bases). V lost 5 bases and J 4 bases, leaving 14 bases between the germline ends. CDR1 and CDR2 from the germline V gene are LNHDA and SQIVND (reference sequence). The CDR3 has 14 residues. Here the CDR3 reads CASSPQGVATEAFF. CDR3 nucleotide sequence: TGTGCCAGTAGTCCCCAGGGTGTCGCCACTGAAGCTTTCTTT.

CDR3 coding DNA: TGTGCCAGCAGTTTGGTGGCGGCCACCATATATTTT. Protein: CASSLVAATIYF. This chain connects TRBV28 to TRBJ1-3; D is undetermined. This CDR3 is 12 amino acids long. Trimming removed 3 bases at V and 9 bases at J, with 9 bases between. The germline V gene has CDR1 MDHEN and CDR2 SYDVKM. The variable domain in full, with the rest retrieved from reference TRBV28 and TRBJ1-3, is DVKVTQSSRYLVKRTGEKVFLECVQDMDHENMFWYRQDPGLGLRLIYFSYDVKMKEKGDIPEGYSVSREKKERFSLILESASTNQTSMYLCASSLVAATIYFGEGSWLTVV.

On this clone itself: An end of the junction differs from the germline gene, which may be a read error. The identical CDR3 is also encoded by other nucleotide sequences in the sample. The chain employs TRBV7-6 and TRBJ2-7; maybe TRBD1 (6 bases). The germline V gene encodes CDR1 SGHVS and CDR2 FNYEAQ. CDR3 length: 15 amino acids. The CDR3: CASSSTTTGFYEQYF. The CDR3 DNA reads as TGCGCCAGCAGCTCAACAACCACAGGGTTTTACGAGCAGTACTTC.

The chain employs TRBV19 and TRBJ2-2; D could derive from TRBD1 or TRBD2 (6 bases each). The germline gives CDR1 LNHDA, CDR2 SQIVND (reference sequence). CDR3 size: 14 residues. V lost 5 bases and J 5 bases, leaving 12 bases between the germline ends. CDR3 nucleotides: TGTGCCAGTAGTGATGGGGGGCAAACCGGGGAGCTGTTTTTT. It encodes CASSDGGQTGELFF.

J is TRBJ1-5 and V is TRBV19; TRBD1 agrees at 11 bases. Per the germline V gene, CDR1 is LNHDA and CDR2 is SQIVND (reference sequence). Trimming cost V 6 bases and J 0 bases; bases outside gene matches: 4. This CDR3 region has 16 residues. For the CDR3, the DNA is TGTGCCAGTAGCTGGACAGGGGGCCGTAGCAATCAGCCCCAGCATTTT. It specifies CASSWTGGRSNQPQHF.

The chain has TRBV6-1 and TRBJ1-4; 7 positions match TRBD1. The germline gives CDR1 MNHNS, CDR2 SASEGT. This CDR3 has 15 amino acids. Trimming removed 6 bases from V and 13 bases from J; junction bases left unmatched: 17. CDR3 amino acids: CASSLRPGTVFGLFF. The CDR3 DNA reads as TGTGCCAGCAGCCTCCGTCCCGGGACAGTCTTCGGACTGTTTTTT.

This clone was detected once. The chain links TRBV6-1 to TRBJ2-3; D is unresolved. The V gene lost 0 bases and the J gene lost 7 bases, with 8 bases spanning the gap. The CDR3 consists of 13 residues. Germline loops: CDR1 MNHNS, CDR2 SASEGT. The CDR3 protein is CASSEALRYTQYF. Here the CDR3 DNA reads TGTGCCAGCAGTGAAGCTTTGCGGTATACGCAGTATTTT.

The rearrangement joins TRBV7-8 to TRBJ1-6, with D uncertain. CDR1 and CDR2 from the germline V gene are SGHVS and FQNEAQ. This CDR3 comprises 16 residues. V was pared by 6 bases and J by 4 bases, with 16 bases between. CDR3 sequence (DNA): TGTGCCAGCAGTCAAAGCGGTGGCAGTTATAATTCACCCCTCCACTTT. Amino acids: CASSQSGGSYNSPLHF.

CDR3 coding DNA: TGTGCCAGCAGCTTGCGTACGACAGTCACTGAAGCTTTCTTT. This sequence encodes CASSLRTTVTEAFF. The chain combines TRBV5-8 with TRBJ1-1, with D possibly TRBD1 on 5 matching bases. V lost 1 base to trimming and J lost 4 bases, with 11 bases between them. There are 14 residues in the CDR3. Germline V lookup: CDR1 SGHTS, CDR2 YDEGEE. Drawing the rest from reference TRBV5-8 and TRBJ1-1, the complete variable domain is EAGVTQSPTHLIKTRGQQATLRCSPISGHTSVYWYQQALGLGLQFLLWYDEGEERNRGNFPPRFSGRQFPNYSSELNVNALELEDSALYLCASSLRTTVTEAFFGQGTRLTVV.

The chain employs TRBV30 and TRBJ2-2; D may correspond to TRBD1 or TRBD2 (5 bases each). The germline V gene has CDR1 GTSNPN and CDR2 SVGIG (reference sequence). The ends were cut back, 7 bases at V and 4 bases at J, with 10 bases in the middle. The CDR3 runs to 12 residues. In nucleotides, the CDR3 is TGTGCCTCAGAGGGGATCACCGGGGAGCTGTTTTTT. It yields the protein CASEGITGELFF.

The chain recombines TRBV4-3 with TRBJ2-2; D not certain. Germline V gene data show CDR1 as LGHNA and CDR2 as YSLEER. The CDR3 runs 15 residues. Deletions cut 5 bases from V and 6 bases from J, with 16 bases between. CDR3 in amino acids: CASSTPTSRAGELFF. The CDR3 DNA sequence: TGCGCCAGCAGCACACCAACGAGTAGAGCCGGGGAGCTGTTTTTT.

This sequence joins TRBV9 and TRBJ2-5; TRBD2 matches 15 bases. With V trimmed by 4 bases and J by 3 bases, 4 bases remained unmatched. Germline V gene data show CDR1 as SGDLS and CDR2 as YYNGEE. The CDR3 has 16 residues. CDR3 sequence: CASSSWTSGGEETQYF. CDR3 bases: TGTGCCAGCAGCTCTTGGACTAGCGGGGGGGAAGAGACCCAGTACTTC.

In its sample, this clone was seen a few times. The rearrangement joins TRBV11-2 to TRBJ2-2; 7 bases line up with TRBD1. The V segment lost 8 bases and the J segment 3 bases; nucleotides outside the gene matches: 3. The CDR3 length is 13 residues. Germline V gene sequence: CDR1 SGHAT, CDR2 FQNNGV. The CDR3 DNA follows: TGTGCCAGCTACCAGGGGGACACCGGGGAGCTGTTTTTT. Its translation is CASYQGDTGELFF.

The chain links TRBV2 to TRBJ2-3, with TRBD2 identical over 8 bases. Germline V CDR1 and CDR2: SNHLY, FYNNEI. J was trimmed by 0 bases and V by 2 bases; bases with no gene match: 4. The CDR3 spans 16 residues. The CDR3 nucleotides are TGTGCCAGCAGTGAATACGGGAGGGAGAGCACAGATACGCAGTATTTT. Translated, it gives CASSEYGRESTDTQYF. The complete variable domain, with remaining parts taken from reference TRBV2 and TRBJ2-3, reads EPEVTQTPSHQVTQMGQEVILRCVPISNHLYFYWYRQILGQKVEFLVSFYNNEISEKSEIFDDQFSVERPDGSNFTLKIRSTKLEDSAMYFCASSEYGRESTDTQYFGPGTRLTVL.

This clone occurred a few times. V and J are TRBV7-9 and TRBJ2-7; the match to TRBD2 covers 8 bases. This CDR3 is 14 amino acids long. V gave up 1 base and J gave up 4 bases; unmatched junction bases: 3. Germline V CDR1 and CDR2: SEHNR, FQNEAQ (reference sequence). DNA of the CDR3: TGTGCCAGCAGCTTAGATTCTAGCGGGTACGAGCAGTACTTC. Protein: CASSLDSSGYEQYF.

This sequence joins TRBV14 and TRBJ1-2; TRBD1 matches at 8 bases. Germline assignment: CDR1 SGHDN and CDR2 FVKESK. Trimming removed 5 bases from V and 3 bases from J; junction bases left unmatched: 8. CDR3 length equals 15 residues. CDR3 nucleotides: TGTGCCAGCAGCGAAGGACAGGGAGGGGACTATGGCTACACCTTC. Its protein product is CASSEGQGGDYGYTF. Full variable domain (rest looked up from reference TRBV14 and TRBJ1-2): EAGVTQFPSHSVIEKGQTVTLRCDPISGHDNLYWYRRVMGKEIKFLLHFVKESKQDESGMPNNRFLAERTGGTYSTLKVQPAELEDSGVYFCASSEGQGGDYGYTFGSGTRLTVV.

This chain's CDR3 is CASDRGGNTEAFF. The CDR3, as DNA: TGTGCCAGCGATAGGGGGGGGAACACTGAAGCTTTCTTT. The chain links TRBV7-9 to TRBJ1-1; perhaps TRBD1 as D (6 bases). The germline V gene encodes CDR1 SEHNR and CDR2 FQNEAQ (reference sequence). This CDR3 is 13 amino acids long. Trimming removed 8 bases at V and 1 base at J, with 11 bases between. Together with reference TRBV7-9 and TRBJ1-1, the CDR3 gives the full variable domain: DTGVSQNPRHKITKRGQNVTFRCDPISEHNRLYWYRQTLGQGPEFLTYFQNEAQLEKSRLLSDRFSAERPKGSFSTLEIQRTEQGDSAMYLCASDRGGNTEAFFGQGTRLTVV.

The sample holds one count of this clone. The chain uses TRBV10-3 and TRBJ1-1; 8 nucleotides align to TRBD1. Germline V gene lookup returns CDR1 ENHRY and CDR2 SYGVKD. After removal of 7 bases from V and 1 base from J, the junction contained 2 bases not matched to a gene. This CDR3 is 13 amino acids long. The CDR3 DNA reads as TGTGCCATCAAGGACAGGGAGAACACTGAAGCTTTCTTT. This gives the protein CAIKDRENTEAFF.

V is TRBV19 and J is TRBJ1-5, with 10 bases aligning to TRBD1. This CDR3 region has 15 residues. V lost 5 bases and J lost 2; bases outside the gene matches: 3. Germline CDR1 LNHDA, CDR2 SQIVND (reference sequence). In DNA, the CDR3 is TGTGCCAGTAGTGCCGGGACAGGGGGCAATCAGCCCCAGCATTTT. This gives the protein CASSAGTGGNQPQHF.

The CDR3 region is CASAFYRGEQYF. The CDR3 DNA sequence: TGTGCCAGCGCCTTTTACAGGGGCGAGCAGTACTTC. V gene TRBV5-5 combines with J gene TRBJ2-7, with TRBD1 identical over 7 bases. Unmatched junction bases numbered 7, after V lost 7 bases and J lost 6 bases. The CDR3 loop spans 12 amino acids. The germline V gene has CDR1 SGHKS and CDR2 YYEKEE (reference sequence).

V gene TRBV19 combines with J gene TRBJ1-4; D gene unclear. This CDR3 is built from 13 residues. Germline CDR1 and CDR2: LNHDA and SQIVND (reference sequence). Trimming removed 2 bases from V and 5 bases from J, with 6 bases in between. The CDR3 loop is CASSITWNEKLFF. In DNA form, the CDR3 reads TGTGCCAGTAGTATAACGTGGAATGAAAAACTGTTTTTT.